The 5 T cell receptor beta chains listed next were all sequenced from one sample in a study of graft-versus-host responses after intestinal transplantation. TCRdb keeps only in-frame clones here, not all; method: immunoSEQ multiplex PCR. The profile covers tens of thousands of clones, with approximately 89% appearing a single time and 7.6% taken by the ten largest. For these TCRs, the target antigens are not known. The sample in question was unstimulated CD8+ T cells sorted from spleen or lymph node cells, obtained before transplant. Receptors originate from a human donor who was the organ donor for an intestinal transplant.

The chain recombines TRBV7-5 with TRBJ2-1. TRBV7-5 is reported as a pseudogene. CDR3 length: 14 amino acids. CDR3 DNA: TGTGTCAGAAGCGATATCGGAAGGCCGGATGAGCAGTTCTTC. As protein: CVRSDIGRPDEQFF.

The chain employs TRBV5-5 and TRBJ1-2; D not certain. The V gene lost 1 base and the J gene lost 4 bases, with 5 bases spanning the gap. Germline V gene sequence: CDR1 SGHKS, CDR2 YYEKEE (reference sequence). The CDR3 runs 12 residues. CDR3 residues: CASSLLGYGYTF. CDR3 nucleotides: TGTGCCAGCAGCTTGTTGGGCTATGGCTACACCTTC.

The rearrangement uses TRBV27 and TRBJ1-1, with D maybe TRBD1 (5 bases). Deletions cut 7 bases from V and 8 bases from J, with 14 bases between. The CDR3 loop spans 12 amino acids. Per the germline V gene, CDR1 is MNHEY and CDR2 is SMNVEV (reference sequence). The CDR3 sequence is CASIAGGGEAFF. CDR3 in DNA: TGTGCCAGCATCGCGGGGGGAGGAGAAGCTTTCTTT.

V is TRBV7-9 and J is TRBJ2-7, with 7 nucleotides matching TRBD2. Trimming cost V 0 bases and J 7 bases; bases outside gene matches: 6. Germline loops: CDR1 SEHNR, CDR2 FQNEAQ (reference sequence). The CDR3 extends over 14 amino acids. The CDR3 DNA reads TGTGCCAGCAGCTTAGCGGCGGGAGAGGGTGAGCAGTACTTC. Its translation: CASSLAAGEGEQYF.

V and J are TRBV6-5 and TRBJ1-2; 9 bases are shared with TRBD1. The germline V gene has CDR1 MNHEY and CDR2 SVGAGI. J lost 6 bases, V lost 5 bases, and 1 base had no gene match. The CDR3 runs to 12 residues. CDR3: CASSRTGDGYTF. The CDR3 DNA sequence: TGTGCCAGCAGTCGGACAGGGGATGGCTACACCTTC.